A selection of T cell receptor beta chains follows, all from one sample in a study of identical twins. Via MiXCR, TCRdb re-called the 5' RACE reads, giving one row per CDR3 protein. The data show 540,000 or so distinct CDR3 sequences, with around 20% seen just once and 0.4% to 0.6% held by the top ten. These data were likewise used in another study, on yellow fever vaccine responses in identical twins.

The source material was CD4+ T cells sorted from blood. These receptors came from a woman aged 18-30 years in good health. Each CDR3 is given with its conserved first and last residue. D genes are given only for firm matches. Size is stated for part of the rows, as once, few or many counts, or as a class when the clone is expanded.

d_call | j_call | v_call | clone_size | cdr3_aa | cdr3_nt
- | TRBJ2-2 | TRBV7-9 | few | CASSSKGGRITGELFF | TGTGCCAGCAGTTCCAAGGGGGGGCGTATCACCGGGGAGCTGTTTTTT
- | TRBJ2-1 | TRBV5-1 | - | CASSGGDISYNEQFF | TGCGCCAGCAGTGGTGGAGATATCTCCTACAATGAGCAGTTCTTC
- | TRBJ1-2 | TRBV25-1 | many | CASSSTGTYGYTF | TGTGCCAGCTCTTCTACAGGGACCTATGGCTACACCTTC
TRBD1 | TRBJ1-2 | TRBV5-6 | - | CASSSARGAYYGYTF | TGTGCCAGCAGCTCAGCCAGGGGGGCGTACTATGGCTACACCTTC
- | TRBJ2-3 | TRBV15 | few | CATSRDRGKGTQYF | TGTGCCACCAGCAGAGATAGGGGGAAGGGTACGCAGTATTTT
- | TRBJ2-2 | TRBV9 | few | CASSATGPNTGELFF | TGTGCCAGCAGCGCAACAGGGCCGAACACCGGGGAGCTGTTTTTT
- | TRBJ2-1 | TRBV29-1 | - | CSVVEGWYNEQFF | TGCAGCGTTGTGGAGGGTTGGTACAATGAGCAGTTCTTC
TRBD1 | TRBJ2-6 | TRBV19 | - | CASSTGTGFSGANVLTF | TGTGCCAGTAGTACCGGGACAGGGTTCTCTGGGGCCAACGTCCTGACTTTC
TRBD1 | TRBJ1-6 | TRBV5-1 | few | CASSLDGQGYSPLHF | TGCGCCAGCAGCTTGGATGGACAGGGGTATTCACCCCTCCACTTT
TRBD2 | TRBJ2-3 | TRBV7-9 | few | CASSFSGGELDTQYF | TGTGCCAGCAGCTTTAGCGGGGGGGAGTTGGATACGCAGTATTTT
TRBD1 | TRBJ2-7 | TRBV14 | - | CATGQSSYEQYF | TGTGCCACGGGACAGAGCTCCTACGAGCAGTACTTC
TRBD2 | TRBJ2-2 | TRBV2 | - | CASREDANTGELFF | TGTGCCAGCCGGGAGGACGCGAACACCGGGGAGCTGTTTTTT
TRBD2 | TRBJ2-1 | TRBV5-1 | few | CASSSQLAGRGNEQFF | TGCGCCAGCAGCTCGCAGTTAGCGGGGCGGGGGAATGAGCAGTTCTTC
TRBD2 | TRBJ2-1 | TRBV28 | - | CASSHPLGLAGGTQFF | TGTGCCAGCAGCCACCCTTTAGGACTAGCGGGTGGGACGCAGTTCTTC
TRBD1 | TRBJ1-1 | TRBV20-1 | - | CSAKDRGTEAFF | TGCAGTGCTAAGGACAGGGGCACTGAAGCTTTCTTT
- | TRBJ2-7 | TRBV18 | - | CASSPSIGTGTTTEQYF | TGTGCCAGCTCACCAAGTATTGGCACAGGGACTACTACCGAGCAGTACTTC
- | TRBJ1-5 | TRBV10-3 | - | CATARENQPQHF | TGTGCCACGGCTCGGGAAAATCAGCCCCAGCATTTT
TRBD2 | TRBJ2-1 | TRBV7-3 | few | CASSPSGSYSYNEQFF | TGTGCCAGCAGCCCGAGCGGGAGCTACTCCTACAATGAGCAGTTCTTC
- | TRBJ2-3 | TRBV14 | few | CASSQELFTDTQYF | TGTGCCAGCAGCCAAGAACTCTTTACAGATACGCAGTATTTT
TRBD1 | TRBJ2-1 | TRBV6-2/TRBV6-3 | - | CASAPQGFDEQFF | TGTGCCAGCGCGCCACAGGGGTTCGATGAGCAGTTCTTC
TRBD1 | TRBJ2-1 | TRBV11-2 | - | CASSIRQGQWSYNEQFF | TGTGCCAGCAGCATTAGACAGGGCCAATGGTCCTACAATGAGCAGTTCTTC
TRBD1 | TRBJ2-2 | TRBV20-1 | few | CSARDRQGANTGELFF | TGCAGTGCTAGAGATCGACAGGGTGCGAACACCGGGGAGCTGTTTTTT
- | TRBJ1-1 | TRBV3-1 | few | CASSHPNTEAFF | TGTGCCAGCAGCCACCCAAACACTGAAGCTTTCTTT
- | TRBJ2-2 | TRBV11-3 | few | CASSTRFMGPGELFF | TGTGCCAGCAGCACTAGATTTATGGGCCCCGGGGAGCTGTTTTTT
- | TRBJ2-5 | TRBV11-2 | - | CASSLDVGVAQETQYF | TGTGCCAGCAGCTTAGATGTGGGAGTGGCCCAAGAGACCCAGTACTTC
- | TRBJ2-1 | TRBV20-1 | few | CSARDPIRLASEQFF | TGCAGTGCTAGAGATCCTATCCGGCTAGCGAGTGAGCAGTTCTTC
- | TRBJ2-2 | TRAV29DV5 | few | CTFCFGPSYGTRDTGELFF | TGTACCTTCTGTTTTGGTCCGTCGTACGGGACTAGAGATACCGGGGAGCTGTTTTTT
- | TRBJ2-5 | TRBV28 | - | CASSPDPNQETQYF | TGTGCCAGCAGCCCCGACCCTAACCAAGAGACCCAGTACTTC
TRBD1 | TRBJ1-4 | TRBV5-1 | - | CASSSKTGGAANEKLFF | TGCGCCAGCAGCTCCAAAACAGGGGGCGCCGCTAATGAAAAACTGTTTTTT
TRBD1 | TRBJ2-7 | TRBV4-1 | many | CASSQRERDRRYEQYF | TGCGCCAGCAGCCAGAGGGAAAGGGACAGACGCTACGAGCAGTACTTC
TRBD2 | TRBJ2-1 | TRBV24-1 | - | CATSDLIAGGLNEQFF | TGTGCCACCAGTGATTTGATAGCGGGAGGGCTTAATGAGCAGTTCTTC
- | TRBJ2-1 | TRBV5-1 | few | CASSPTTRSSYNEQFF | TGCGCCAGCAGCCCAACGACGAGAAGCTCCTACAATGAGCAGTTCTTC
- | TRBJ2-7 | TRBV4-1 | - | CASSQATSSVAYEQYF | TGCGCCAGCAGCCAAGCCACCTCTAGTGTCGCGTACGAGCAGTACTTC
- | TRBJ2-5 | TRBV25-1 | few | CASSVIRRRRVGEETQYF | TGTGCCAGCAGTGTAATTAGGAGACGGAGGGTTGGTGAAGAGACCCAGTACTTC
- | TRBJ1-4 | TRBV10-3 | few | CATRTLNEKLFF | TGTGCCACCCGGACCCTGAATGAAAAACTGTTTTTT
- | TRBJ1-1 | TRBV4-1 | - | CASSHVRGVTEAFF | TGCGCCAGCAGCCACGTTCGAGGGGTCACTGAAGCTTTCTTT
- | TRBJ1-4 | TRBV5-1 | few | CASSLTRQTTNEKLFF | TGCGCCAGCAGCTTGACCAGACAGACAACTAATGAAAAACTGTTTTTT
- | TRBJ2-1 | TRBV25-1 | - | CASSESPGYNEQFF | TGTGCCAGCAGTGAATCTCCGGGGTACAATGAGCAGTTCTTC
TRBD2 | TRBJ2-7 | TRBV5-1 | - | CASTREAGVYEQYF | TGCGCCAGCACAAGAGAGGCGGGAGTTTACGAGCAGTACTTC
TRBD2 | TRBJ2-5 | TRBV4-1 | few | CASSQAGTRAQETQYF | TGCGCCAGCAGCCAAGCGGGGACTAGGGCCCAGGAGACCCAGTACTTC
- | TRBJ2-3 | TRBV6-1 | - | CASSEKRGGRTDTQYF | TGTGCCAGCAGTGAAAAGAGGGGGGGCCGCACAGATACGCAGTATTTT
- | TRBJ2-2 | TRBV5-1 | - | CASSLGDSRTGELFF | TGCGCCAGCAGCTTGGGTGACAGTCGGACCGGGGAGCTGTTTTTT
- | TRBJ2-6 | TRBV2 | few | CASSAPVSGANVLTF | TGTGCCAGCAGTGCACCAGTCTCTGGGGCCAACGTCCTGACTTTC